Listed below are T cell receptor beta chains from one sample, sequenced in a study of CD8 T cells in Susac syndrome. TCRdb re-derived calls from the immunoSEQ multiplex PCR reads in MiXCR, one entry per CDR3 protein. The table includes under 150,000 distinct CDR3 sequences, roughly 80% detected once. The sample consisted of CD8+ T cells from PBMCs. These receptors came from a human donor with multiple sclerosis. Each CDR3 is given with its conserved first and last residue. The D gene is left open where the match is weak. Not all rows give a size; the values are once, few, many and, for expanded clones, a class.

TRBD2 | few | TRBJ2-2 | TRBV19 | TGTGCCAGTAGTATCGGGACTAGAGGGACCGGGGAGCTGTTTTTT | CASSIGTRGTGELFF
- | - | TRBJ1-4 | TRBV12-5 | TGTGCTAGTGGTTTATTTCCGGACGGGGGTGAAAAACTGTTTTTT | CASGLFPDGGEKLFF
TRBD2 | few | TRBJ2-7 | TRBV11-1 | TGTGCCAGCAGCTTAAGCGGTCTGGGACTAGCGTATGACGAGCAGTACTTC | CASSLSGLGLAYDEQYF
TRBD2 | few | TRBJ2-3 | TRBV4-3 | TGCGCCAGCAGCCAAGATGGTGCGGGGGACCCAGATACGCAGTATTTT | CASSQDGAGDPDTQYF
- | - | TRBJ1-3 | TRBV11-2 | TGTGCCAGCAGCTTAGCCGGGTTTGGCACCATATATTTT | CASSLAGFGTIYF
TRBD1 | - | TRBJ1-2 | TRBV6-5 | TGTGCCAGCAGTTACTCGGAGGGACAGCTCTATGGCTACACCTTC | CASSYSEGQLYGYTF
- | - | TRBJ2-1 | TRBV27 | TGTGCCAGCAAGGATAGTGGGTCCTACAATGAGCAGTTCTTC | CASKDSGSYNEQFF
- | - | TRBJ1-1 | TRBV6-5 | TGTGCCAGCAGCTCAAGACACCAGGGGTCTGAAGCTTTCTTT | CASSSRHQGSEAFF
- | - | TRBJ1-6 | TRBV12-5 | TGTGCTAGTGGTCTGGGGGGGCCCCTCCACTTT | CASGLGGPLHF
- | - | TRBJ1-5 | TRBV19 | TGTGCCAGTAGGGGAGGGGCTCAGCCCCAGCATTTT | CASRGGAQPQHF
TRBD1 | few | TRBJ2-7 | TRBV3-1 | TGTGCCAGCAGCCAAGTCGGGGCAGGGGGTCACGAGCAGTACTTC | CASSQVGAGGHEQYF
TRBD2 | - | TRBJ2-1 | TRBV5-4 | TGTGCCAGCAGCTTGCTCCCTAGCGGGAGGGGGAATGAGCAGTTCTTC | CASSLLPSGRGNEQFF
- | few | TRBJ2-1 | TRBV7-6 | TGTGCCAGCAGCCCGACGGGGGTTGAGCAGTTCTTC | CASSPTGVEQFF
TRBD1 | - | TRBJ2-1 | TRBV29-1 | TGCAGCGTCCAACTAACGGACAGGGGGTTGGATGAGCAGTTCTTC | CSVQLTDRGLDEQFF
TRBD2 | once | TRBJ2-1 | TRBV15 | TGTGCCACCAGCAGTTGGGAGGGGATACTAGCGGGAGTGTTCAATGAGCAGTTCTTC | CATSSWEGILAGVFNEQFF
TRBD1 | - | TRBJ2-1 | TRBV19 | TGTGCCAGTAGTATAGAGGACAGGGGTTACAATGAGCAGTTCTTC | CASSIEDRGYNEQFF
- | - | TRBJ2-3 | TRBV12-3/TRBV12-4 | TGTGCCAGCGGCCTCCCCGAGGGGACTAGCACAGATACGCAGTATTTT | CASGLPEGTSTDTQYF
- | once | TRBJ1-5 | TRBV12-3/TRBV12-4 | TGTGCCAGCAGTCCCTCCCTCAATCAGCCCCAGCATTTT | CASSPSLNQPQHF
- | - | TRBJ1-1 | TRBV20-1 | TGCAGTGCTGCCATACCCCAGGAGGTGGTTACTGAAGCTTTCTTT | CSAAIPQEVVTEAFF
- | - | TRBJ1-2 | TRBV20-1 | TGCAGTGCTAGAGATGAGCAGTTACACCCAACGGGCTATGGCTACACCTTC | CSARDEQLHPTGYGYTF
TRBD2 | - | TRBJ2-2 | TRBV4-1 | TGCGCCAGCAGCCAAGAGGGAGGGTCGACCTCGCTTGGGGAGCTGTTTTTT | CASSQEGGSTSLGELFF
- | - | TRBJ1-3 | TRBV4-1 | TGCGCCAGCAGCCAAGTCGGGGGAAACTCTGGAAACACCATATATTTT | CASSQVGGNSGNTIYF
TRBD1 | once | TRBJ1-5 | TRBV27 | TGTGCCAGCAGTTTGGTAGTGAGGGGGCTCCTTGGGGCCCAGCATTTT | CASSLVVRGLLGAQHF
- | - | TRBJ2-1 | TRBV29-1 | TGCAGCGTTGTGGAGCCAAATGAGCAGTTCTTC | CSVVEPNEQFF
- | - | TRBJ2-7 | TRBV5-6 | TGTGCCAGCAGCTTGGCTATACAGGGAGGCCACGAGCAGTACTTC | CASSLAIQGGHEQYF
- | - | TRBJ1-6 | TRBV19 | TGTGCCAGTAGTACAGCCCGGGCAGGACGTAATTCACCCCTCCACTTT | CASSTARAGRNSPLHF
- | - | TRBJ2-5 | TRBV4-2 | TGTGCCAGCAGCCAAGATGGGGCTAGCGTTGGGGAGACCCAGTACTTC | CASSQDGASVGETQYF
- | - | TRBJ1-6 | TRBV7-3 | TGTGCCAGCGGTTGGGACTCACCCCTCCACTTT | CASGWDSPLHF
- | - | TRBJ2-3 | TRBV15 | TGTGCCACCAGCATGAGACATGGTCGAGACACAGATACGCAGTATTTT | CATSMRHGRDTDTQYF
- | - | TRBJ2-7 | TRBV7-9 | TGTGCCAGCAGCTCAGGGGTTAGCTCCTACGAGCAGTACTTC | CASSSGVSSYEQYF
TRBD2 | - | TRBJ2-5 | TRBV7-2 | TGTGCCAGCAGCTTAGAGGTCGTGGGACTAGCGGGAGGGCCCCAGTACTTC | CASSLEVVGLAGGPQYF
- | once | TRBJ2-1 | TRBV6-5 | TGTGCCAGCAGTTACTGGCGCGACAGTCCTAATGAGCAGTTCTTC | CASSYWRDSPNEQFF
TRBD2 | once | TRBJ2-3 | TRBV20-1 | TGCAGTGCTAGGGCCCATAGCGGGGGCACCGATACGCAGTATTTT | CSARAHSGGTDTQYF
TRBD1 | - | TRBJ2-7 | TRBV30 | TGTGCCTGGAGTAGCGGGACAGGGTATGACGAGCAGTACTTC | CAWSSGTGYDEQYF
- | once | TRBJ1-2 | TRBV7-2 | TGTGCCAGCAGCTTATTGGCTCCTAACTATGGCTACACCTTC | CASSLLAPNYGYTF
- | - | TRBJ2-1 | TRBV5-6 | TGTGCCAGCAGTCCCAACATCCTCAATGAGCAGTTCTTC | CASSPNILNEQFF
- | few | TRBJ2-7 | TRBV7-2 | TGTGCCAGCAGCTTATCCGTCGAGCAGTACTTC | CASSLSVEQYF
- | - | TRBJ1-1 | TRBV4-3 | TGCGCCAGCAGCCAAATCGGTGGGGGTGATGAAGTTTTCTTT | CASSQIGGGDEVFF
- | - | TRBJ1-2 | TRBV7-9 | TGTGCCAGCAGACATACAGCGAACTGGGGCTATGGCTACACCTTC | CASRHTANWGYGYTF
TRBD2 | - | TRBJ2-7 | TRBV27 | TGTGCCAGCAGTCCTCGTGAAGCGGGGGAGTACGAGCAGTACTTC | CASSPREAGEYEQYF
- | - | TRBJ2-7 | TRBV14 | TGTGCCAGCAGCCAATATCGGGGCGAACTATTCTACGAGCAGTACTTC | CASSQYRGELFYEQYF